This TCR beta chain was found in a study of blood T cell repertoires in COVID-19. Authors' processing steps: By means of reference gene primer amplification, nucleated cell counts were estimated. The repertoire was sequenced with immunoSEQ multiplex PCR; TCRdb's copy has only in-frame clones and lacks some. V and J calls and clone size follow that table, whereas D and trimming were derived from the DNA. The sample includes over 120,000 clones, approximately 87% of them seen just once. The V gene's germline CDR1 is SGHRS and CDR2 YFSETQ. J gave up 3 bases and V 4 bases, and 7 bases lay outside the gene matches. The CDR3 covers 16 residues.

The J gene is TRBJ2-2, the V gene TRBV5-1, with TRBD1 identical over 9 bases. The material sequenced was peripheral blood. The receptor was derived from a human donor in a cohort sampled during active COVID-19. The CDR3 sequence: CASSAGQGVDTGELFF. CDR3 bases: TGCGCCAGCAGCGCGGGACAGGGTGTTGACACCGGGGAGCTGTTTTTT.